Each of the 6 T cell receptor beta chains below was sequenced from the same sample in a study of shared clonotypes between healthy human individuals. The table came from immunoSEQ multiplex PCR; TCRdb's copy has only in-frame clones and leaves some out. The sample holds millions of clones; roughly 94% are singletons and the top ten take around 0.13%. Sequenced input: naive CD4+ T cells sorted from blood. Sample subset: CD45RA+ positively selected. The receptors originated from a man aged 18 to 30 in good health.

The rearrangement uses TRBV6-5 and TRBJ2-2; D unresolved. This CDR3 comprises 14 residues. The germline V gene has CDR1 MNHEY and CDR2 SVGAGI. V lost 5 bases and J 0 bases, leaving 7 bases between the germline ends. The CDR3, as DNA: TGTGCCAGCAGTAGGGTGGCGAACACCGGGGAGCTGTTTTTT. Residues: CASSRVANTGELFF.

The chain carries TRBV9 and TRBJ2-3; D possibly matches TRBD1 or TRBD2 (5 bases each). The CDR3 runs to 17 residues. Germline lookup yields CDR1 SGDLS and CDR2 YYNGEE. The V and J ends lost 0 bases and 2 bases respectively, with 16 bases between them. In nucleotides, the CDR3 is TGTGCCAGCAGCGTAGTAGGGGACCAGCGAGCCACAGATACGCAGTATTTT. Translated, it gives CASSVVGDQRATDTQYF.

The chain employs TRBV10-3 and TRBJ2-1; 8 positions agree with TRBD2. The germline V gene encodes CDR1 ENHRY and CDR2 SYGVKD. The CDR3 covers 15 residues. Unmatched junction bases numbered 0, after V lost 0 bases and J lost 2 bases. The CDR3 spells CAISESSGTYNEQFF. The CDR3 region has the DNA TGTGCCATCAGTGAGTCTAGCGGGACCTACAATGAGCAGTTCTTC.

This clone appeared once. DNA for the CDR3: TGCGCCAGCAGCCAAGTGACGGGTGCCGGGCATGAGCAGTTCTTC. Protein: CASSQVTGAGHEQFF. The rearrangement joins TRBV4-3 to TRBJ2-1; D ambiguous. V lost 1 base, J lost 8 bases, and 15 bases lay in between. CDR1 LGHNA and CDR2 YSLEER come from the germline V gene. The CDR3 consists of 15 residues.

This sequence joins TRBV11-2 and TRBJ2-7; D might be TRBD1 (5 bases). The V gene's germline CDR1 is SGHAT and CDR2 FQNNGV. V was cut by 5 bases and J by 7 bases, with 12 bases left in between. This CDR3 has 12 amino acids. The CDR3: CASSHTYREQYF. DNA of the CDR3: TGTGCCAGCAGCCACACTTACAGGGAGCAGTACTTC.

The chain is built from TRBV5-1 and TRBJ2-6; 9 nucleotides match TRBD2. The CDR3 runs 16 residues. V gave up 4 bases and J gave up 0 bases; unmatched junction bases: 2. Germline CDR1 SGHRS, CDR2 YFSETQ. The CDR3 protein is CASSASGNSGANVLTF. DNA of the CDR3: TGCGCCAGCAGCGCTAGCGGGAACTCTGGGGCCAACGTCCTGACTTTC.